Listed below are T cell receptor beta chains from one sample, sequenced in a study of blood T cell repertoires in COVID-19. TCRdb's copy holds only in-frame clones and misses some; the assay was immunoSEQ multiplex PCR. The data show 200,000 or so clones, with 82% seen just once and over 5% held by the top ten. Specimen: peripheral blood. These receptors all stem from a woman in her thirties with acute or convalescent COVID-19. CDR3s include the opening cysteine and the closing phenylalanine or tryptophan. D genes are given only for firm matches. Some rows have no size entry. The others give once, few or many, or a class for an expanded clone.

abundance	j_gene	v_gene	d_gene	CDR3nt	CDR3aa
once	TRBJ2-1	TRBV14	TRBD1	TGTGCCAGCAAACCGGGACAGGGGGCACATGAGCAGTTCTTC	CASKPGQGAHEQFF
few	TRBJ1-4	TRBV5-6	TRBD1	TGTGCCAGCAGCTTGTCAGGGGGTACTAATGAAAAACTGTTTTTT	CASSLSGGTNEKLFF
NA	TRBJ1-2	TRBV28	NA	TGTGCCAGCAGGGTAACAGGGATCTATGGCTACACCTTC	CASRVTGIYGYTF
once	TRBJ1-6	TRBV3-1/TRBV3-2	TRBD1	TGTGCCAGCAGCCCCCGACAGGGCTCGTCCCTCCACTTT	CASSPRQGSSLHF
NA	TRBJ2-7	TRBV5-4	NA	TGTGCCAGCAGCTTTGATGGCGGGGCCTCCTACGAGCAGTACTTC	CASSFDGGASYEQYF
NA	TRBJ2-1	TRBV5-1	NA	TGCGCCAGCAGCTTTAGGACTACATACAATGAGCAGTTCTTC	CASSFRTTYNEQFF
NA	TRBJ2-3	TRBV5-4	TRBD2	TGTGCCAGCAGCTTGCCCAGCAGGCTAGCGGGAGTTACGCAGTATTTT	CASSLPSRLAGVTQYF
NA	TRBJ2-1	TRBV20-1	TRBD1	TGCAGTGCTCGGACAGGGAGCGAGCAGTTCTTC	CSARTGSEQFF
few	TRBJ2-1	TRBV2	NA	TGTGCCCTCGGCAATGAGCAGTTCTTC	CALGNEQFF
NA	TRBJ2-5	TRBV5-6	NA	TGTGCCAGCAGCTTGGCGCAGGGACAAGAGACCCAGTACTTC	CASSLAQGQETQYF
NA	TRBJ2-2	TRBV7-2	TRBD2	TGTGCCAGCAGCTTTAGCGGGGGGGTCGTAACCGGGGAGCTGTTTTTT	CASSFSGGVVTGELFF